This entry features one TCR beta chain sequence. The antigen remains undetermined. Data came from immunoSEQ multiplex PCR; TCRdb stores just in-frame clones and leaves some out. The data show 72,000 or so clones, approximately 80% seen once. This specimen comes from a study of OX40 agonist ivuxolimab in advanced cancers. Study observations and caveats: Among the lowest peripheral clonal expansion occurred in 0.1-3.0 mg/kg partial responders.

Deletions cut 1 base from V and 8 bases from J, with 9 bases between. The CDR3 is made up of 13 amino acids. Germline loops: CDR1 MGHRA, CDR2 YSYEKL. This receptor was taken from an adult with an advanced solid tumor such as melanoma, head and neck, liver or kidney cancer. V and J are TRBV4-1 and TRBJ1-3; no reliable D call. This specimen consisted of CD4+ or CD8+ T cells sorted from blood, obtained in a trial of the OX40 agonist ivuxolimab. CDR3 sequence reads: CASSQVPLYTIYF. The DNA for the CDR3 is TGCGCCAGCAGCCAAGTACCGCTGTACACCATATATTTT.